This TCR beta chain is from a study of blood T cell repertoires in COVID-19. Overall study: Spain, Italy and the United States supplied samples that represented acute and convalescent COVID-19. The cDNA or gDNA used as material had been derived from T cells, B-cell-depleted T cells, or PBMCs.

Only in-frame clones appear in the TCRdb table, and some are missing; sequencing was by immunoSEQ multiplex PCR. The sample consists of approximately 140,000 clones, 85% to 90% of them appearing once. Sequencing was done on a sample of peripheral blood. This TCR came from a man between 50 and 59 years old with active or convalescent COVID-19.

The CDR3 DNA reads as TGTGCCAGCAGGCTACGACAGGGGGGCGAGGTTAAGCCCCAGCATTTT. It is translated as CASRLRQGGEVKPQHF. The V call is TRBV2, the J call TRBJ1-5; 9 positions match TRBD1. Germline CDR1 is SNHLY and CDR2 is FYNNEI. This CDR3 has 16 amino acids. Losses at the gene ends were 6 bases for V and 8 bases for J; bases not matched to a gene: 14. Complete variable domain (other parts from reference TRBV2 and TRBJ1-5): EPEVTQTPSHQVTQMGQEVILRCVPISNHLYFYWYRQILGQKVEFLVSFYNNEISEKSEIFDDQFSVERPDGSNFTLKIRSTKLEDSAMYFCASRLRQGGEVKPQHFGDGTRLSIL.